This T cell receptor (beta chain) is from a study of T cell responses to AZD1222 COVID-19 vaccine. Broader study findings: Just six AZD1222 recipients tested seropositive at baseline.

Assay: immunoSEQ multiplex PCR; the TCRdb copy retains only in-frame clones and omits some. The repertoire has approximately 200,000 clones, about nine tenths of them found once; the top ten carry roughly 3.5%. The CDR3 is 13 residues long. The germline gives CDR1 KGHDR, CDR2 SFDVKD. V dropped 6 bases and J dropped 3 bases, with 9 bases sitting between them. This clone was seen just once. As yet, its antigen is unknown. The sequence was collected from an adult who received the AZD1222 COVID-19 vaccine. The chain carries TRBV24-1 and TRBJ2-3; TRBD1 is a possible D gene (5 bases). The starting material was peripheral blood, obtained 28 days after the second AZD1222 dose. The CDR3 loop is CATSRRATDTQYF. The CDR3 DNA reads as TGTGCCACCAGTCGCAGGGCGACAGATACGCAGTATTTT.